This is a list of T cell receptor beta chains from one sample in a study of cytomegalovirus exposure and HLA in healthy donors. Assay: immunoSEQ multiplex PCR; the TCRdb copy retains only in-frame clones and omits some. This repertoire shows about 200,000 clones, approximately 82% found once; its top ten account for around 5.6%. Sequenced material: PBMCs. These receptors all stem from a young woman in good health and CMV-seronegative. Both conserved end residues are part of each CDR3. A D gene is named only where the DNA matches it firmly. Size is stated for part of the rows, as once, few or many counts, or as a class when the clone is expanded.

CDR3nt: TGCAGCGTTGTGTTAGGGCCGGGCACTGAAGCTTTCTTT; CDR3aa: CSVVLGPGTEAFF; d_gene: .; abundance: once; j_gene: TRBJ1-1; v_gene: TRBV29-1
CDR3nt: TGTGCCAGCAGCCTTGGACAGGGATGGAATCAGCCCCAGCATTTT; CDR3aa: CASSLGQGWNQPQHF; d_gene: TRBD1; abundance: .; j_gene: TRBJ1-5; v_gene: TRBV7-9
CDR3nt: TGTGCCAGCACTAACCCTAGCGGGAGATCGGGCGAGCAGTACTTC; CDR3aa: CASTNPSGRSGEQYF; d_gene: TRBD2; abundance: .; j_gene: TRBJ2-7; v_gene: TRBV2
CDR3nt: TGTGCCAGCAGTTTAAGCGTAGAGGAAAAACTGTTTTTT; CDR3aa: CASSLSVEEKLFF; d_gene: .; abundance: .; j_gene: TRBJ1-4; v_gene: TRBV28
CDR3nt: TGCGCCAGCAGCTTGCGGCAGGGGGCTAGCGGGACCTACGAGCAGTACTTC; CDR3aa: CASSLRQGASGTYEQYF; d_gene: .; abundance: .; j_gene: TRBJ2-7; v_gene: TRBV5-1
CDR3nt: TGCAGCGCTGGTCAGGGGAGAGGAACTGAAGCTTTCTTT; CDR3aa: CSAGQGRGTEAFF; d_gene: .; abundance: .; j_gene: TRBJ1-1; v_gene: TRBV29-1
CDR3nt: TGTGCCAGCAAGGAGGTTCGACTCCAGCATTTT; CDR3aa: CASKEVRLQHF; d_gene: .; abundance: .; j_gene: TRBJ1-5; v_gene: TRBV6-1
CDR3nt: TGCGCCAGCAGCTTGGACGCCCCCAGGGCCCAAGCCGGGGAGCTGTTTTTT; CDR3aa: CASSLDAPRAQAGELFF; d_gene: .; abundance: once; j_gene: TRBJ2-2; v_gene: TRBV5-1
CDR3nt: TGTGCCACCAGCCCACGGTCGGGAACCAACTACGAGCAGTACTTC; CDR3aa: CATSPRSGTNYEQYF; d_gene: .; abundance: .; j_gene: TRBJ2-7; v_gene: TRBV15
CDR3nt: TGCAGCGTCCGGGACAGGGAACCCGGGGAGCTGTTTTTT; CDR3aa: CSVRDREPGELFF; d_gene: TRBD1; abundance: .; j_gene: TRBJ2-2; v_gene: TRBV29-1
CDR3nt: TGTGCCTGGAGCAAAATCGGACAGGGCTTAGGACCCCTCCACTTT; CDR3aa: CAWSKIGQGLGPLHF; d_gene: TRBD1; abundance: .; j_gene: TRBJ1-6; v_gene: TRBV30
CDR3nt: TGTGCCAGCAGTTTACAACGGAACTATGGCTACACCTTC; CDR3aa: CASSLQRNYGYTF; d_gene: .; abundance: .; j_gene: TRBJ1-2; v_gene: TRBV27
CDR3nt: TGTGCCAGCAGCCCCAGGGAGGGAGATACGCAGTATTTT; CDR3aa: CASSPREGDTQYF; d_gene: TRBD2; abundance: .; j_gene: TRBJ2-3; v_gene: TRBV7-7
CDR3nt: TGCAGCGTCGGTTTATTGAACACTGAAGGAGCTTTCTTT; CDR3aa: CSVGLLNTEGAFF; d_gene: .; abundance: .; j_gene: TRBJ1-1; v_gene: TRBV29-1
CDR3nt: TGTGCCAGCAGCCCATACATCGTACAGACTGAAGCTTTCTTT; CDR3aa: CASSPYIVQTEAFF; d_gene: .; abundance: once; j_gene: TRBJ1-1; v_gene: TRBV7-8
CDR3nt: TGTGCCAGCAGCGTAGTTTCCAGGGGCGCGAACACCGGGGAGCTGTTTTTT; CDR3aa: CASSVVSRGANTGELFF; d_gene: .; abundance: .; j_gene: TRBJ2-2; v_gene: TRBV9
CDR3nt: TGTGCCAGCAGGGCTCAGCGGGGATTCTCCTACGAGCAGTACTTC; CDR3aa: CASRAQRGFSYEQYF; d_gene: TRBD2; abundance: .; j_gene: TRBJ2-7; v_gene: TRBV2
CDR3nt: TGTGCCAGCTCACCCTCCGTCGGTTACGGGACCTCGGGTGGCTACACCTTC; CDR3aa: CASSPSVGYGTSGGYTF; d_gene: .; abundance: .; j_gene: TRBJ1-2; v_gene: TRBV18
CDR3nt: TGTGCCAGCAGGATCCAGGGTAGGGGTTATCAGCCCCAGCATTTT; CDR3aa: CASRIQGRGYQPQHF; d_gene: .; abundance: .; j_gene: TRBJ1-5; v_gene: TRBV6-5
CDR3nt: TGTGCCAGCAGTTTACGTCCCGGGACGGCTGCCTACAATGAGCAGTTCTTC; CDR3aa: CASSLRPGTAAYNEQFF; d_gene: .; abundance: .; j_gene: TRBJ2-1; v_gene: TRBV27
CDR3nt: TGTGCCAGCAGCGTAGAAAGACTAACCGCGAACACCGGGGAGCTGTTTTTT; CDR3aa: CASSVERLTANTGELFF; d_gene: .; abundance: .; j_gene: TRBJ2-2; v_gene: TRBV9
CDR3nt: TGTGCCAGTTACCGAAACACTGAAGCTTTCTTT; CDR3aa: CASYRNTEAFF; d_gene: .; abundance: .; j_gene: TRBJ1-1; v_gene: TRBV27
CDR3nt: TGTGCCAGCAGTTTTATTACAGGGGATCATCAGCCCCAGCATTTT; CDR3aa: CASSFITGDHQPQHF; d_gene: TRBD1; abundance: .; j_gene: TRBJ1-5; v_gene: TRBV28
CDR3nt: TGTGCCAGCAGTTTGGACGCGAACACCGGGGAGCTGTTTTTT; CDR3aa: CASSLDANTGELFF; d_gene: .; abundance: .; j_gene: TRBJ2-2; v_gene: TRBV28
CDR3nt: TGTGCCAGCAGTTTAGGGGGGGGGTATACAGGATTGAACACTGAAGCTTTCTTT; CDR3aa: CASSLGGGYTGLNTEAFF; d_gene: .; abundance: .; j_gene: TRBJ1-1; v_gene: TRBV28
CDR3nt: TGCGCCGAGGGAGCCAGATTCAATGAGCAGTTCTTC; CDR3aa: CAEGARFNEQFF; d_gene: .; abundance: .; j_gene: TRBJ2-1; v_gene: TRBV10-1
CDR3nt: TGCGCCAGCAGCTTGTCTCGTGGCGGGGAGCTGTTTTTT; CDR3aa: CASSLSRGGELFF; d_gene: .; abundance: few; j_gene: TRBJ2-2; v_gene: TRBV5-1
CDR3nt: TGTGCCAGCAGCTTAGAATGGTCGTCATCCTACGAGCAGTACTTC; CDR3aa: CASSLEWSSSYEQYF; d_gene: .; abundance: .; j_gene: TRBJ2-7; v_gene: TRBV11-2
CDR3nt: TGTGCCAGCAGCCTTCAGGACAGGAACTCTGGGGCCAACGTCCTGACTTTC; CDR3aa: CASSLQDRNSGANVLTF; d_gene: TRBD1; abundance: .; j_gene: TRBJ2-6; v_gene: TRBV4-2
CDR3nt: TGTGCCAGCAGGAGGGGCCAAACTGAAGCTTTCTTT; CDR3aa: CASRRGQTEAFF; d_gene: .; abundance: .; j_gene: TRBJ1-1; v_gene: TRBV2
CDR3nt: TGCGCCAGCAGCCAAGATGTAACAGGGGGGAGCGAGCAGTACTTC; CDR3aa: CASSQDVTGGSEQYF; d_gene: TRBD1; abundance: .; j_gene: TRBJ2-7; v_gene: TRBV4-1
CDR3nt: TGCGCCAGCAAGCGGGGGGGCCCCACCGGGGAGCTGTTTTTT; CDR3aa: CASKRGGPTGELFF; d_gene: TRBD2; abundance: few; j_gene: TRBJ2-2; v_gene: TRBV5-1
CDR3nt: TGTGCCTGGGGTGACAGCAAGATAAGGGGCTATGGCTACACCTTC; CDR3aa: CAWGDSKIRGYGYTF; d_gene: .; abundance: .; j_gene: TRBJ1-2; v_gene: TRBV30
CDR3nt: TGTGCCAGCTCGGTTGACAGTAATGAAAAACTGTTTTTT; CDR3aa: CASSVDSNEKLFF; d_gene: .; abundance: .; j_gene: TRBJ1-4; v_gene: TRBV18
CDR3nt: TGCGCCAGCAAGTCCCAGGGACACGAGCAGTACTTC; CDR3aa: CASKSQGHEQYF; d_gene: .; abundance: .; j_gene: TRBJ2-7; v_gene: TRBV5-1
CDR3nt: TGTGCCAGCAGTTACTCGGCAGGACCGACGGGATATGGCTACACCTTC; CDR3aa: CASSYSAGPTGYGYTF; d_gene: .; abundance: few; j_gene: TRBJ1-2; v_gene: TRBV6-5
CDR3nt: TGTGCCAGCAGCCGGGACAGGGGGCTTGGTGGCTACACCTTC; CDR3aa: CASSRDRGLGGYTF; d_gene: TRBD1; abundance: .; j_gene: TRBJ1-2; v_gene: TRBV6-5
CDR3nt: TGTGCCTGGAGTGTCTCCAGGTGGATTAACTATGGCTACACCTTC; CDR3aa: CAWSVSRWINYGYTF; d_gene: .; abundance: .; j_gene: TRBJ1-2; v_gene: TRBV30
CDR3nt: TGTGCCAGCAGCTCGGGACTACCCCGGGAGGGGGAGCTGTTTTTT; CDR3aa: CASSSGLPREGELFF; d_gene: TRBD2; abundance: .; j_gene: TRBJ2-2; v_gene: TRBV7-8
CDR3nt: TGTGCCAGCAGTGCGGAGGGGTCCCACATTGGTGGCTACACCTTC; CDR3aa: CASSAEGSHIGGYTF; d_gene: .; abundance: few; j_gene: TRBJ1-2; v_gene: TRBV6-4
CDR3nt: TGTGCCAGCAGCTTAGGGCAGGCGGGTTCACCCCTCCACTTT; CDR3aa: CASSLGQAGSPLHF; d_gene: .; abundance: few; j_gene: TRBJ1-6; v_gene: TRBV7-2
CDR3nt: TGCGCCAGCAGTCATTCAGACCCCCCAGGGCGCGGGAGTGATACGCAGTATTTT; CDR3aa: CASSHSDPPGRGSDTQYF; d_gene: TRBD2; abundance: .; j_gene: TRBJ2-3; v_gene: TRBV23-1
CDR3nt: TGTGCCAGCAGTCAAGGGGGGGCCCCAATGGAGAGTGAGCAGTTCTTC; CDR3aa: CASSQGGAPMESEQFF; d_gene: .; abundance: once; j_gene: TRBJ2-1; v_gene: TRBV28
CDR3nt: TGTGCCAGCAGTTCTAGTGGCGCCCAGTACCAAGAGACCCAGTACTTC; CDR3aa: CASSSSGAQYQETQYF; d_gene: .; abundance: .; j_gene: TRBJ2-5; v_gene: TRBV6-6
CDR3nt: TGTGCCAGCAGCTTAGGGACAACTCAGCCCCAGCATTTT; CDR3aa: CASSLGTTQPQHF; d_gene: .; abundance: once; j_gene: TRBJ1-5; v_gene: TRBV7-8
CDR3nt: TGTGCCTGGAGTGCGGGACAGGGGCCGATTCAATCTCAGCCCCAGCATTTT; CDR3aa: CAWSAGQGPIQSQPQHF; d_gene: TRBD1; abundance: .; j_gene: TRBJ1-5; v_gene: TRBV30
CDR3nt: TGTGCCAGCAGCTTGGAAGGGATTAGCTCTGGAAACACCATATATTTT; CDR3aa: CASSLEGISSGNTIYF; d_gene: .; abundance: few; j_gene: TRBJ1-3; v_gene: TRBV5-4
CDR3nt: TGTGCCAGCAGTTCCCCCCGGCCTGGCTACGAGCAGTACTTC; CDR3aa: CASSSPRPGYEQYF; d_gene: .; abundance: once; j_gene: TRBJ2-7; v_gene: TRBV28
CDR3nt: TGTGCCAGCTCGGAGGGCAGTTACAATCAGCCCCAGCATTTT; CDR3aa: CASSEGSYNQPQHF; d_gene: .; abundance: .; j_gene: TRBJ1-5; v_gene: TRBV18
CDR3nt: TGCAGCGTTGACTGGGGGACTGAAGCTTTCTTT; CDR3aa: CSVDWGTEAFF; d_gene: .; abundance: .; j_gene: TRBJ1-1; v_gene: TRBV29-1
CDR3nt: TGTGCCAGCAGCTTGGACAGGTGGTCAGAAGAGACCCAGTACTTC; CDR3aa: CASSLDRWSEETQYF; d_gene: .; abundance: .; j_gene: TRBJ2-5; v_gene: TRBV5-6